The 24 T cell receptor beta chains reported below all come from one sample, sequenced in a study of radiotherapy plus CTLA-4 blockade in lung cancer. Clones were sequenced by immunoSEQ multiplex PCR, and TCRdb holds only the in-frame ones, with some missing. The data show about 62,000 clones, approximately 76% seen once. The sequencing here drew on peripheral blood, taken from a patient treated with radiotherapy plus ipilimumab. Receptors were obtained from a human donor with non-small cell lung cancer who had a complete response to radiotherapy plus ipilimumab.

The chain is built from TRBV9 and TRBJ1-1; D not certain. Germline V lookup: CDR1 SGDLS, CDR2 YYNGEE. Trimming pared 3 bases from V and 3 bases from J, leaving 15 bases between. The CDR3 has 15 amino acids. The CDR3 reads CASSARGREDTEAFF. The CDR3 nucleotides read TGTGCCAGCAGCGCCAGAGGAAGAGAGGACACTGAAGCTTTCTTT.

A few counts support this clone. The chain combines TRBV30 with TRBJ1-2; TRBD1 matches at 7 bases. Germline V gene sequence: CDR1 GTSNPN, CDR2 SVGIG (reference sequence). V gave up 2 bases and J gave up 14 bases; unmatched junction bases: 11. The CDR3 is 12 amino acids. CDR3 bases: TGTGCCTGGAGTACGGACAGGCCTACCCTGACCTTC. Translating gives CAWSTDRPTLTF.

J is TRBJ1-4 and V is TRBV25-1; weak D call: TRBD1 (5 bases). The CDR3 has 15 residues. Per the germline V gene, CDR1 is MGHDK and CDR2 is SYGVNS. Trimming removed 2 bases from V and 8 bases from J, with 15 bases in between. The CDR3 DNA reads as TGTGCCAGCAGTGAAGGGGGGAGAGGAAGGGAAAAACTGTTTTTT. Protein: CASSEGGRGREKLFF.

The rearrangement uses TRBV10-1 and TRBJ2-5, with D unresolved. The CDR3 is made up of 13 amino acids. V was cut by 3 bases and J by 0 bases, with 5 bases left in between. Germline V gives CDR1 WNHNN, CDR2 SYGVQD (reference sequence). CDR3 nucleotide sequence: TGCGCCAGCAGTGATGGCCACCAAGAGACCCAGTACTTC. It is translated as CASSDGHQETQYF.

The CDR3 loop is CASRTGQVNEKLFF. The DNA of the CDR3 is TGTGCCAGCAGAACCGGACAAGTAAATGAAAAACTGTTTTTT. The chain combines TRBV2 with TRBJ1-4; maybe TRBD1 (5 bases). Germline V gives CDR1 SNHLY, CDR2 FYNNEI. The CDR3 runs to 14 residues. Trimming took 6 bases from V and 5 from J, leaving 13 bases between them. Drawing the rest from reference TRBV2 and TRBJ1-4, the complete variable domain is EPEVTQTPSHQVTQMGQEVILRCVPISNHLYFYWYRQILGQKVEFLVSFYNNEISEKSEIFDDQFSVERPDGSNFTLKIRSTKLEDSAMYFCASRTGQVNEKLFFGSGTQLSVL.

The CDR3 protein is CASSFSMDSRRIDYTF. In DNA, the CDR3 is TGTGCCAGCAGTTTCTCGATGGACTCGAGACGAATAGACTACACCTTC. V usage is TRBV27 and J usage is TRBJ1-2, with D hard to call. V was shortened by 3 bases and J by 10 bases, with 24 bases between the two germline ends. Germline assignment: CDR1 MNHEY and CDR2 SMNVEV (reference sequence). CDR3 length: 16 residues.

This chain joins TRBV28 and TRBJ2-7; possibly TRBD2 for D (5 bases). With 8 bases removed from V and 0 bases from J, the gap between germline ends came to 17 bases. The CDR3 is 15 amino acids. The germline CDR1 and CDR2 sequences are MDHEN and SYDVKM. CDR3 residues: CASELSGSSSYEQYF. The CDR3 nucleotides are TGTGCCAGCGAACTTTCGGGATCTAGCTCCTACGAGCAGTACTTC.

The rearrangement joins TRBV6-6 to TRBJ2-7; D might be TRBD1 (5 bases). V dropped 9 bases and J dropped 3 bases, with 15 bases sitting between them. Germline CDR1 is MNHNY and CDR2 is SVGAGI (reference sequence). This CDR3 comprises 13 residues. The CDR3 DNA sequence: TGTGCCAGTTTATTCAGGGATGGCTACGAGCAGTACTTC. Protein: CASLFRDGYEQYF.

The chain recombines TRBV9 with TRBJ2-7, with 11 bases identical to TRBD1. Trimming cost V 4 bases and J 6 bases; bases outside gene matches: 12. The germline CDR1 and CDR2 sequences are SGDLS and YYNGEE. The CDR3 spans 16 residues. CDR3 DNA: TGTGCCAGCAGCCTCCAAGGGGGGGACAGGGGGGGCGAGCAGTACTTC. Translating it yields CASSLQGGDRGGEQYF.

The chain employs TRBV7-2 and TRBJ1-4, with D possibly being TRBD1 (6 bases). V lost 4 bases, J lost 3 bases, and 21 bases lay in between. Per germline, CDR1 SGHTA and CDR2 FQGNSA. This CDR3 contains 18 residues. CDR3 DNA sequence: TGTGCCAGCAGCTACCGACCCCAGGGGATTGGGTCTAATGAAAAACTGTTTTTT. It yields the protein CASSYRPQGIGSNEKLFF.

The CDR3 here is CAIRTGGRTEAFF. In nucleotides, the CDR3 is TGTGCCATCAGGACAGGGGGCCGGACTGAAGCTTTCTTT. V and J are TRBV2 and TRBJ1-1; 11 nucleotides agree with TRBD1. CDR1 SNHLY and CDR2 FYNNEI come from the germline V gene. J lost 5 bases, V lost 10 bases, and 6 bases had no gene match. This CDR3 region has 13 residues. Variable domain in full (rest from reference TRBV2 and TRBJ1-1): EPEVTQTPSHQVTQMGQEVILRCVPISNHLYFYWYRQILGQKVEFLVSFYNNEISEKSEIFDDQFSVERPDGSNFTLKIRSTKLEDSAMYFCAIRTGGRTEAFFGQGTRLTVV.

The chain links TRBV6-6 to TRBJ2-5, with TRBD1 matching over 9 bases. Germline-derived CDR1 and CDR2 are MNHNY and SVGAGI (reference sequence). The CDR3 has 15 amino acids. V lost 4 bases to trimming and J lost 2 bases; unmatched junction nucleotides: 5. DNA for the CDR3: TGTGCCAGCAGTTCATCCGGGACAGGGCAAGAGACCCAGTACTTC. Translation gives CASSSSGTGQETQYF.

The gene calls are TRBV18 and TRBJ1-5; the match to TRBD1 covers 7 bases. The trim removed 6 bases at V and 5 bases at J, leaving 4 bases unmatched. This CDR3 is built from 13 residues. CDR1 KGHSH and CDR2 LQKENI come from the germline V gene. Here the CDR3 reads CASSDREDQPQHF. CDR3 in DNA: TGTGCCAGCTCTGACAGGGAGGATCAGCCCCAGCATTTT.

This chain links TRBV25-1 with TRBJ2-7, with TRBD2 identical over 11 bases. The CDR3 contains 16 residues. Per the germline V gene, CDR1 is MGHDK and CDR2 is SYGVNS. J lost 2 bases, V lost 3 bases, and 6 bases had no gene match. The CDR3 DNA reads TGTGCCAGCAGTGATACTAGCGGGAGATTCACCTACGAGCAGTACTTC. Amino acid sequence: CASSDTSGRFTYEQYF.

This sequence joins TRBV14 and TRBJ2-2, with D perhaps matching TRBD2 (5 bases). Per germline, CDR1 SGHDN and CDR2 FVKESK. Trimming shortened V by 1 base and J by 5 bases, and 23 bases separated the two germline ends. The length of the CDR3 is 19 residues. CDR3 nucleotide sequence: TGTGCCAGCAGCCAAGTGAGGGCACCATTTATAACCGGTACCGGGGAGCTGTTTTTT. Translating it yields CASSQVRAPFITGTGELFF.

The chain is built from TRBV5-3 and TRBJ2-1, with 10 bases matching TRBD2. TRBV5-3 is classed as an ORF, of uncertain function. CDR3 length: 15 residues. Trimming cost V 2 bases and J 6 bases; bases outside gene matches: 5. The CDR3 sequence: CARSFPGLATNEQFF. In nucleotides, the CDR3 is TGTGCCAGAAGCTTCCCGGGACTAGCGACCAATGAGCAGTTCTTC.

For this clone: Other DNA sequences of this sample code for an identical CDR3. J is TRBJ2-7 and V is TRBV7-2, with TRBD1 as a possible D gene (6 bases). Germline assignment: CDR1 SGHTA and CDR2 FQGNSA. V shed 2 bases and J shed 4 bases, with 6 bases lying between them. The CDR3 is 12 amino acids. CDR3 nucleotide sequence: TGTGCCAGCAGCTTACAGGGGTACGAGCAGTACTTC. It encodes CASSLQGYEQYF. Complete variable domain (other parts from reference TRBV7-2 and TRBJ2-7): GAGVSQSPSNKVTEKGKDVELRCDPISGHTALYWYRQSLGQGLEFLIYFQGNSAPDKSGLPSDRFSAERTGGSVSTLTIQRTQQEDSAVYLCASSLQGYEQYFGPGTRLTVT.

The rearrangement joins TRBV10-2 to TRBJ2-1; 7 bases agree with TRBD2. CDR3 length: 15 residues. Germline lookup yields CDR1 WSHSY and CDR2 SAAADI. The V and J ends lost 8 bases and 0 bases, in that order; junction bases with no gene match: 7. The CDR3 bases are TGCGCCAGCTATATGGGACTACTCTCCTACAATGAGCAGTTCTTC. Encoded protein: CASYMGLLSYNEQFF.

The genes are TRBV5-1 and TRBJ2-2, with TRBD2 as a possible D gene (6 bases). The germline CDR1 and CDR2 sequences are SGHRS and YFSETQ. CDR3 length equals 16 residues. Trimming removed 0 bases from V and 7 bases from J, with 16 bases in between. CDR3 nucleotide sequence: TGCGCCAGCAGCTTGGAGCAGCGGGCCTTAGGCGGGGAGCTGTTTTTT. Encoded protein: CASSLEQRALGGELFF.

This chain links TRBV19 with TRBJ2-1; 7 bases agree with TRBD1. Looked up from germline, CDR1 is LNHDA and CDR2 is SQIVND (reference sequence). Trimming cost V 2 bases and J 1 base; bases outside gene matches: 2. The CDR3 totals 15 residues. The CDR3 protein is CASSIWGQSYNEQFF. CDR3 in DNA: TGTGCCAGTAGTATATGGGGACAGTCCTACAATGAGCAGTTCTTC. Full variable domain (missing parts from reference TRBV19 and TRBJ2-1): DGGITQSPKYLFRKEGQNVTLSCEQNLNHDAMYWYRQDPGQGLRLIYYSQIVNDFQKGDIAEGYSVSREKKESFPLTVTSAQKNPTAFYLCASSIWGQSYNEQFFGPGTRLTVL.

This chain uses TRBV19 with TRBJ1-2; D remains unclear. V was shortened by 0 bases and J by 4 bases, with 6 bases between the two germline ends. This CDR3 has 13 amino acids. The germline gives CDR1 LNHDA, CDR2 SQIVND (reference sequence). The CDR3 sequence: CASSIEAGYGYTF. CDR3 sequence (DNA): TGTGCCAGTAGTATAGAGGCAGGCTATGGCTACACCTTC.

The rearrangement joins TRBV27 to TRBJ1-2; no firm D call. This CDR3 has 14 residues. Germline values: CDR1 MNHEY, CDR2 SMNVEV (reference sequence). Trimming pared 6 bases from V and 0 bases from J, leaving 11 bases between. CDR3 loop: CASSLTSANYGYTF. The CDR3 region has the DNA TGTGCCAGCAGCTTGACTAGCGCTAACTATGGCTACACCTTC.

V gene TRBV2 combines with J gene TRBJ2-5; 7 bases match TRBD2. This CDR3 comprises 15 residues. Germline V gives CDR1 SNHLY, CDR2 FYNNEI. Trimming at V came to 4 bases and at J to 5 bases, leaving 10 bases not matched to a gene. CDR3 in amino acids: CASSGRESEGETQYF. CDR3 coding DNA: TGTGCCAGCAGTGGGCGGGAGTCAGAGGGGGAGACCCAGTACTTC. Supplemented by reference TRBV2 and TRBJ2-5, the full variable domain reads EPEVTQTPSHQVTQMGQEVILRCVPISNHLYFYWYRQILGQKVEFLVSFYNNEISEKSEIFDDQFSVERPDGSNFTLKIRSTKLEDSAMYFCASSGRESEGETQYFGPGTRLLVL.

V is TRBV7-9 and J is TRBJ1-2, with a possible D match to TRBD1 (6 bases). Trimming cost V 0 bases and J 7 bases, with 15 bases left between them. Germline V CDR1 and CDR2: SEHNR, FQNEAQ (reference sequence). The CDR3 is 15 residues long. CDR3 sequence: CASSLAGQGQGGYTF. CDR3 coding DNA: TGTGCCAGCAGCTTAGCAGGGCAGGGGCAGGGTGGCTACACCTTC. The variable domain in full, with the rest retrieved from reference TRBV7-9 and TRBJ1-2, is DTGVSQNPRHKITKRGQNVTFRCDPISEHNRLYWYRQTLGQGPEFLTYFQNEAQLEKSRLLSDRFSAERPKGSFSTLEIQRTEQGDSAMYLCASSLAGQGQGGYTFGSGTRLTVV.